The 10 T cell receptor beta chains below all came from one sample that was sequenced in a study of T cell responses to AZD1222 COVID-19 vaccine. Clones were sequenced by immunoSEQ multiplex PCR, and TCRdb holds only the in-frame ones, with some missing. Counted here are approximately 180,000 clones, 85% to 90% occurring once; the ten biggest clones make up 6.1%. The input for sequencing was peripheral blood, taken on day 0 of AZD1222 vaccination. The receptors were sampled from an adult in good health.

This clone was picked up a small number of times. The rearrangement uses TRBV6-5 and TRBJ1-3; possible D gene TRBD1, 5 bases. CDR3 length: 13 amino acids. Germline V gene lookup returns CDR1 MNHEY and CDR2 SVGAGI. The V end was cut by 8 bases, the J end by 0 bases, with 8 bases between. The CDR3 nucleotides are TGTGCCAGCGAGACAGACTCTGGAAACACCATATATTTT. It codes for CASETDSGNTIYF.

The J gene is TRBJ1-3, the V gene TRBV4-1; D uncertain. V was clipped by 1 base and J by 0 bases, with 10 bases between them. CDR1 MGHRA and CDR2 YSYEKL come from the germline V gene. The CDR3 is 16 amino acids. CDR3 DNA: TGCGCCAGCAGCCAAGTCGGCAGGCTCTCTGGAAACACCATATATTTT. It codes for CASSQVGRLSGNTIYF.

CDR3 DNA: TGTGCCAGCAGCTCGACTAGCGGCCGAGGAGGAGATACGCAGTATTTT. It is translated as CASSSTSGRGGDTQYF. The V and J genes are TRBV11-3 and TRBJ2-3, with TRBD2 identical over 9 bases. The junction had 10 bases not matched to a gene; V was cut back by 4 bases and J by 5 bases. The CDR3 length is 16 residues. CDR1 and CDR2 from the germline V gene are SGHNT and YENEEA.

The chain joins TRBV10-1 to TRBJ2-3, with D tentatively TRBD2 (5 bases). The CDR3 sequence is 12 residues long. Trimming took 2 bases from V and 8 from J, leaving 8 bases between them. Germline CDR1 reads WNHNN; CDR2 reads SYGVQD (reference sequence). The CDR3: CASSEPGVTQYF. The CDR3 nucleotides read TGCGCCAGCAGTGAGCCCGGGGTTACGCAGTATTTT.

The rearrangement joins TRBV7-2 to TRBJ2-1; 12 bases align to TRBD2. The CDR3 extends over 17 amino acids. Germline assignment: CDR1 SGHTA and CDR2 FQGNSA. Trimming took 1 base from V and 7 from J; bases not matched to a gene: 8. The CDR3 nucleotides are TGTGCCAGCAGCTTAGGTTCCCCTAGCGGGGGGGGTAATGAGCAGTTCTTC. Its protein product is CASSLGSPSGGGNEQFF.

The genes are TRBV19 and TRBJ2-1, with TRBD2 matching 11 bases. The V gene end was trimmed by 3 bases and the J gene end by 9 bases; junction bases not matched to a gene: 1. Germline loops: CDR1 LNHDA, CDR2 SQIVND (reference sequence). This CDR3 spans 13 amino acids. The CDR3 DNA sequence: TGTGCCAGTAGTATCGGACTAGCGGGTGAGCAGTTCTTC. Its protein is CASSIGLAGEQFF.

This clone has only one observation. The chain employs TRBV19 and TRBJ2-3; 7 bases are shared with TRBD1. This CDR3 contains 14 residues. The V gene end was trimmed by 5 bases and the J gene end by 2 bases; junction bases not matched to a gene: 4. Germline V gene data show CDR1 as LNHDA and CDR2 as SQIVND (reference sequence). In DNA form, the CDR3 reads TGTGCCAGTAGTCGACAGGGATTCACAGATACGCAGTATTTT. Its protein is CASSRQGFTDTQYF.

The chain recombines TRBV27 with TRBJ1-5, with D hard to call. The germline V gene encodes CDR1 MNHEY and CDR2 SMNVEV (reference sequence). The CDR3 has 13 residues. The V and J ends lost 1 base and 7 bases respectively, with 8 bases between them. CDR3 residues: CASSLFLEQPQHF. In nucleotides, the CDR3 is TGTGCCAGCAGTTTATTCCTCGAACAGCCCCAGCATTTT.

The genes are TRBV5-5 and TRBJ1-5; tentative D call: TRBD1 (6 bases). Germline values: CDR1 SGHKS, CDR2 YYEKEE (reference sequence). The CDR3 extends over 16 amino acids. With 4 bases removed from V and 5 bases from J, the gap between germline ends came to 19 bases. The CDR3 DNA is TGTGCCAGCAGCCCCGCCGGGGCAGGGGAGCATCAGCCCCAGCATTTT. Translating gives CASSPAGAGEHQPQHF.

A few counts support this clone. This chain uses TRBV9 with TRBJ1-2, with D unclear. The CDR3 length is 13 residues. Per germline, CDR1 SGDLS and CDR2 YYNGEE. Trimming took off 4 bases at V and 8 bases at J, with 15 bases between the two ends. The CDR3 nucleotides read TGTGCCAGCAGCCCCCGGTGGTTGGGAGGCTACACCTTC. The encoded protein is CASSPRWLGGYTF.